This TCR beta chain was sequenced in a study of cytomegalovirus exposure and HLA in healthy donors (TCRdb year 2017). Turning to the overall study: According to an earlier analysis of a few hundred of the donors, some 180 million T cells yielded roughly 110 million unique TCR beta sequences and 276 Gb of sequence data. The study combined high-throughput TCR immunosequencing, statistical association of individual TCRs with disease status, and machine learning to predict cytomegalovirus infection status. An early release covering roughly 600 HLA-typed donors comprised about 290 gigabases of sequencing data and tens of millions of unique TCR sequences. Using immunosequencing, the study profiled T cell repertoires from around 680 subjects and related those repertoires to cytomegalovirus serostatus. Rather than drawing on any new phenotypic data, the later analysis identified candidate immune exposures from TCR beta sequences and the way those sequences occurred across donors. Typing coverage differed by locus: A, B, C, DRB1 and DQB1 were typed in about 629-640 donors, DQA1 in about 500, DPA1 in around 600, and DPB1 in 472. A few DR-DQ haplotypes were handled as single units for association and clustering because linkage in the cohort was strong. The aim of the study was to test whether cataloging public T cell receptors could identify signatures of past pathogen exposure. An earlier analysis of 500 to 750 of the donors applied high-throughput TCR beta sequencing to assess whether each TCR beta V gene segment acted as functional or pseudogenic. Donor age, sex, ethnicity and CMV serostatus were compiled alongside the repertoire data. Besides the first cohort of more than 650 subjects, a separate validation cohort made up of 120 or so different subjects was used. A later analysis re-analyzed previously published TCR beta repertoires from 500 to 700 donors and added high-resolution HLA genotyping to study TCR occurrence patterns. Genome-wide SNP genotypes for about 65% of the 666 donors were used in a later genetic analysis, which treated that subset as a discovery cohort. All discovery cohort repertoires had been generated on a single sequencing platform. Both class I and class II loci were covered by HLA typing, at four-digit resolution. On average, about 200,000 unique TCR beta nucleotide sequences were sequenced per donor among several hundred genotyped donors of the cohort, with roughly 18% of those sequences being non-productive. Of the approximately 400 genotyped donors, 80% to 90% were placed in the genetic ancestry cluster associated with self-reported Caucasian donors.

The cohort consisted of 600 to 750 healthy bone marrow donors. Cohort members were all nominally healthy when sampled, although unrecorded immune exposures were likely present. The donor tested CMV seropositive, placing the donor among the 310 or so seropositive members of the cohort. A peripheral blood sample was collected from each donor, and TCR beta sequencing was performed on peripheral blood mononuclear cells. Genomic DNA was extracted from the blood cell samples with the Qiagen DNeasy Blood Extraction Kit. General conclusions and limits of the study: A further reported finding was that TCR beta sequences accurately predicted the HLA-A and HLA-B alleles for most subjects in the first cohort. Some IMGT-functional V segments, including TRBV6-2 and TRBV6-3, could not be distinguished by the 87-base-pair reads and were therefore excluded. The classifier was reported to diagnose cytomegalovirus status with high specificity and sensitivity in both the original cohort and the validation cohort. Linkage disequilibrium might explain the correlated functional status among segregating V segments, but an unknown experimental factor could not be excluded. Most TCR sequences were observed very rarely across donors, whereas some public TCRs were present in many individuals. At a false discovery rate of 0.05, a later analysis linked about 17,000 TCR beta sequences to specific HLA alleles. Broadly in line with IMGT annotations, most TCR beta V segments showed up in productive rearrangements about 90% or about 30% of the time in an earlier analysis of 587 of the donors. Most CMV-associated TCR beta chains appeared to be HLA-restricted in a later analysis, and the HLA associations seemed to be driven largely by CMV exposure. A later analysis reported that several top co-occurrence clusters appeared linked to parvovirus B19, influenza, CMV and Epstein-Barr virus. The only immune exposure information available for the cohort was CMV serostatus. A cluster of highly shared sequence variants was judged likely to be a technical artifact of the sequencing pipeline. Assigning TCR associations to individual alleles was difficult when HLA alleles, especially DR and DQ, strongly co-occurred. The authors suggested that the approach could potentially be extended to other disease states and immunological phenotypes. In the study, approximately 150 TCR beta chains were listed as associated with cytomegalovirus. Because counts were too low, around 18 rarely observed V segments, including chromosome 9 orphons, were left out of the earlier analysis of 587 of the donors. Because HLA typing was missing for some donors at each locus, association tests included only the typed subset. The cohort was sequenced for TCR beta chains only, and without alpha or paired-chain data the features that could be detected were limited. Compared with equally common non-associated chains, HLA-associated TCR beta chains in a later analysis were more clonally expanded and had lower generation probabilities. Compared with the roughly 700-donor mean, donors in an Asian-associated ancestry cluster had fewer N-insertions in productive TCRs, according to a later genetic analysis. A few of the identified cytomegalovirus-associated TCR beta chains were confirmed in vitro to be specific for cytomegalovirus antigens. Sequencing depth was assumed to be roughly uniform across donors in the presence/absence analyses, though that assumption may not hold. A later analysis found that TCR association rates varied across HLA loci, with DRB1 alleles showing the most associated TCRs and HLA-C alleles the fewest. A later genetic analysis associated a missense DCLRE1C variant with V-gene and J-gene trimming of TCR beta chains, and an independent cohort replicated the association.

As for this clone: What this receptor recognizes is not known. Base qualities are not at hand, and no much larger clone is one base apart.

Library preparation employed the immunoSEQ multiplex PCR assay. For the multiplex PCR, a mixture combining 60 forward primers for TCR Vbeta segments and 13 reverse primers for TCR Jbeta segments was used. The CDR3 region of rearranged TCR beta genes was amplified from genomic DNA with a multiplex PCR assay. On the Illumina HiSeq System, the amplified TCR beta libraries were sequenced as 87-base-pair reads. Per the source publication's procedure: A later analysis counted tens of millions of unique TCR beta chains across the 700 or so repertoires, and some 12 million of these chains were shared by at least two donors. A nearest-neighbor algorithm error-corrected the raw reads and collapsed the reads into unique sequences, merging closely related sequences to remove PCR and sequencing errors. To assign V, D and J gene segments, CDR3 sequences were aligned to IMGT reference sequences. For a sequence to be retained, a match of at least six nucleotides was required to both a V gene segment and a J gene segment. A rearrangement was called productive if the CDR3 had no stop codons and remained in frame with V and J, and every other rearrangement was called non-productive. Following IMGT convention, CDR3 was defined as the stretch from the second conserved V-encoded cysteine up to the conserved J-encoded phenylalanine. The earlier analysis of about 560 of the donors excluded any sequence lacking an unambiguous match to a single V gene segment. In an earlier analysis of a few hundred of the donors, V segments were called functional above 56.7% productive rearrangements and were called segregating when the between-donor standard deviation exceeded 5%. To diagnose cytomegalovirus status from the catalog of TCR beta chain sequences, a statistical classification framework was built. V and J gene assignment, in a later analysis, came from comparing TCR nucleotide sequences with IMGT/GENE-DB human TR gene sequences. In a later analysis, CDR3 sequences and most-parsimonious VDJ recombination scenarios were assigned using the TCRdist pipeline. In a later analysis, each TCR beta chain was defined by its CDR3 amino acid sequence together with its V-gene family, and reads lacking a unique V-gene family were excluded. To address suspected cross-contamination and a sequencing artifact, a later analysis removed 450 to 700 highly shared, low-generation-probability nucleotide sequences. In a later analysis, a clonal expansion index was calculated for each public chain from normalized within-repertoire ranks of inferred template counts. Generation probabilities in a later analysis came from a VDJ recombination model fitted to out-of-frame rearrangements, and those results were checked against IGoR. In a later analysis, TCR-TCR, TCR-HLA and TCR-CMV co-occurrence was scored with hypergeometric tests, and a repertoire-size bias correction was applied to TCR pairs. To estimate false discovery rates, a later analysis permuted the HLA or CMV assignments 20 times. In a later analysis, co-occurring TCRs were grouped with DBSCAN, and TCRdist sequence similarity was added when clustering was performed within HLA-allele-positive subsets. Repertoires with fewer than 30,000 or more than 120,000 public chains, plus five repertoires with anomalous nucleotide sharing, were excluded from co-occurrence clustering. TCRdb carries this immuneACCESS record with in-frame sequences only. Its versions omit some clonotypes, under half of them owing to an unresolved V gene in the studies checked, with the rest unexplained. D and trimming come from the DNA, and the V and J calls and clone size come from that table. The sample table shows 85,000 to 100,000 clones, and roughly 80% are seen once. The ten biggest clones cover around 7% of the sample.

CDR1 LNHDA and CDR2 SQIVND are derived from the germline V gene (reference sequence). Germline trimming: 7 bases from V, 6 bases from J; junction bases outside gene matches: 17. The CDR3 runs 17 amino acids, cysteine and phenylalanine included. Only the CDR3 part of the read is kept: 51 bases, read in frame from the first base. Sequencing was done on a sample of PBMCs. This clonotype was obtained from a man aged 40-55 years in good health and CMV-seropositive. In this chain, TRBV19 is recombined with TRBJ1-5; TRBD1 lines up with 8 middle nucleotides. The DNA sequence reads TGTGCCAGTATCCAGGACAGGGCGGCGTTATGGGGTCAGCCCCAGCATTTT. Its amino acids are CASIQDRAALWGQPQHF. The variable domain in full, with residues beyond the CDR3 obtained from the reference TRBV19 and TRBJ1-5 genes, is DGGITQSPKYLFRKEGQNVTLSCEQNLNHDAMYWYRQDPGQGLRLIYYSQIVNDFQKGDIAEGYSVSREKKESFPLTVTSAQKNPTAFYLCASIQDRAALWGQPQHFGDGTRLSIL.